This TCR beta chain was sequenced during a study of blood T cell repertoires in COVID-19. Study background: T cells, B-cell-depleted T cells, or PBMCs provided the cDNA or gDNA that served as material.

The repertoire was sequenced with immunoSEQ multiplex PCR; TCRdb's copy has only in-frame clones and lacks some. The table includes fewer than 130,000 clones, approximately 79% detected once. There are 14 residues in the CDR3. The V and J ends lost 4 bases and 0 bases respectively, with 8 bases between them. CDR1 is MGHRA and CDR2 is YSYEKL in the germline V gene. Sequencing was carried out using peripheral blood. The receptor was isolated from a man aged 70-80 years with active or convalescent COVID-19. V is TRBV4-1 and J is TRBJ2-3; D gene uncertain. CDR3: CASSRDTSTDTQYF. The DNA for the CDR3 is TGCGCCAGCAGCCGTGACACTAGCACAGATACGCAGTATTTT.